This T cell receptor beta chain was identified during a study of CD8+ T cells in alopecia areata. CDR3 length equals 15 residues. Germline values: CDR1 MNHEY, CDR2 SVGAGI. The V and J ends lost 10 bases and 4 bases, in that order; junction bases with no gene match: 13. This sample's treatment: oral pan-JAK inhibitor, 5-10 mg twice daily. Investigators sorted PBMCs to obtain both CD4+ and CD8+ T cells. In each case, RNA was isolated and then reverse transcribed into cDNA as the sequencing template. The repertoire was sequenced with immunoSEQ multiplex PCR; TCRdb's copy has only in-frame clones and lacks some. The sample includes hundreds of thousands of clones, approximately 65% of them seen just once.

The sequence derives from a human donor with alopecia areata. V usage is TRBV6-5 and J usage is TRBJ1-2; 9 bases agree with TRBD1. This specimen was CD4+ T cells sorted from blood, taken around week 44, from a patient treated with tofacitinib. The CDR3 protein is CATISGTGTFYGYTF. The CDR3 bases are TGTGCCACCATCTCCGGGACAGGGACCTTCTATGGCTACACCTTC.